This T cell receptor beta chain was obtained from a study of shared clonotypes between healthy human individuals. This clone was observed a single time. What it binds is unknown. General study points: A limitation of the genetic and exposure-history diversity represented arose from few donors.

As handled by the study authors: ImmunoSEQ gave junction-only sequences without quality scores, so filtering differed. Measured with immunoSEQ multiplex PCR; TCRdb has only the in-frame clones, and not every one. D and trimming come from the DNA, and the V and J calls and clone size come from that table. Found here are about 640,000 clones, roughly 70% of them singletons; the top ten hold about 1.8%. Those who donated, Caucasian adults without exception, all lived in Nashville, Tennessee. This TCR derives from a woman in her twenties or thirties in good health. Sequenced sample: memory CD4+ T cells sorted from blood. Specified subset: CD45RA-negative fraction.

For the CDR3, the DNA is TGTGCCAGCAGTTTATCACGGGGTGAGCCCCAGCATTTT. It is translated as CASSLSRGEPQHF. The chain is built from TRBV27 and TRBJ1-5; D gene uncertain. CDR3 length: 13 residues. In germline, CDR1 is MNHEY, CDR2 SMNVEV (reference sequence). The V and J ends lost 0 bases and 8 bases respectively, with 8 bases between them.